The 28 T cell receptor beta chains below were found in one sample sequenced in a study of T cell changes during pregnancy in multiple sclerosis (dated by TCRdb to the late 2010s). Libraries were constructed by the immunoSEQ multiplex PCR assay. TCRdb re-hosts the immuneACCESS table, in-frame sequences only. Its copies lack some clones; in the studies checked, an unresolved V gene accounts for under half of them, and the cause for the rest is not known. A total of tens of thousands of clones appear in this sample, about 93% of them only once. The ten largest clones represent roughly 0.45% of the sample. The sample here was CD4+ T cells from peripheral blood mononuclear cells, taken in the second trimester of pregnancy. Receptor source: a female donor with multiple sclerosis, enrolled in a pregnancy study.

The chain carries TRBV5-1 and TRBJ2-1; TRBD2 is a possible D gene (5 bases). This CDR3 comprises 15 residues. Germline V CDR1 and CDR2: SGHRS, YFSETQ. V was trimmed by 7 bases and J by 1 base, leaving 15 bases between them. Here the CDR3 reads CASRAVGASYNEQFF. The CDR3 DNA reads TGCGCCAGCCGAGCGGTGGGCGCGTCCTACAATGAGCAGTTCTTC. The complete variable domain, with remaining parts taken from reference TRBV5-1 and TRBJ2-1, reads KAGVTQTPRYLIKTRGQQVTLSCSPISGHRSVSWYQQTPGQGLQFLFEYFSETQRNKGNFPGRFSGRQFSNSRSEMNVSTLELGDSALYLCASRAVGASYNEQFFGPGTRLTVL.

The chain has TRBV28 and TRBJ2-2; possibly TRBD1 for D (7 bases). The CDR3 contains 13 residues. Germline CDR1 is MDHEN and CDR2 is SYDVKM. CDR3 in amino acids: CGTGEEFAGELFF. In DNA form, the CDR3 reads TGTGGCACAGGGGAGGAGTTCGCCGGGGAGCTGTTTTTT.

V and J are TRBV27 and TRBJ2-5; 11 bases map to TRBD2. The CDR3 is made up of 15 amino acids. V shed 9 bases and J 7 bases; nucleotides not matched to a gene: 13. In germline, CDR1 is MNHEY, CDR2 SMNVEV (reference sequence). The DNA of the CDR3 is TGTGCCAGTTCTCCGGGACTAGCGGTAATAAGGACCCAGTACTTC. Its translation: CASSPGLAVIRTQYF.

The chain uses TRBV5-1 and TRBJ2-5, with D tentatively TRBD2 (5 bases). The V end was cut by 3 bases, the J end by 4 bases, with 10 bases between. This CDR3 comprises 13 residues. Germline V gene sequence: CDR1 SGHRS, CDR2 YFSETQ. CDR3: CASSSLGIETQYF. The CDR3 DNA reads TGCGCCAGCAGCTCACTAGGGATAGAGACCCAGTACTTC.

The rearrangement links TRBV6-5 to TRBJ2-2, with 8 nucleotides matching TRBD2. J lost 6 bases, V lost 9 bases, and 9 bases had no gene match. The germline V gene encodes CDR1 MNHEY and CDR2 SVGAGI. The CDR3 length is 14 residues. CDR3 nucleotides: TGTGCCAGTAAACCGGGAGGGCCTCCCGGGGAGCTGTTTTTT. Amino acids: CASKPGGPPGELFF.

The count of this clone is one. Distinct nucleotide sequences in the sample also encode this CDR3. The chain joins TRBV7-2 to TRBJ2-5, with D unresolved. This CDR3 is built from 13 residues. The ends were cut back, 2 bases at V and 1 base at J, with 5 bases in the middle. The germline gives CDR1 SGHTA, CDR2 FQGNSA. The CDR3 is CASSLTPQETQYF. The DNA for the CDR3 is TGTGCCAGCAGCTTAACTCCCCAAGAGACCCAGTACTTC. The full variable domain, completed using reference TRBV7-2 and TRBJ2-5, is GAGVSQSPSNKVTEKGKDVELRCDPISGHTALYWYRQSLGQGLEFLIYFQGNSAPDKSGLPSDRFSAERTGGSVSTLTIQRTQQEDSAVYLCASSLTPQETQYFGPGTRLLVL.

The rearrangement uses TRBV7-2 and TRBJ2-7, with 9 bases that match TRBD1. CDR3 size: 15 residues. V lost 5 bases, J lost 2 bases, and 7 bases stayed unmatched. Germline loops: CDR1 SGHTA, CDR2 FQGNSA. This CDR3 reads CASSIGTGTPYEQYF. CDR3 bases: TGTGCCAGCAGCATCGGGACAGGGACACCCTACGAGCAGTACTTC.

The chain uses TRBV7-9 and TRBJ2-7; TRBD1 matches at 7 bases. This CDR3 has 14 residues. The trim removed 5 bases at V and 0 bases at J, leaving 4 bases unmatched. In germline, CDR1 is SEHNR, CDR2 FQNEAQ (reference sequence). The CDR3 region is CASSPWDSSYEQYF. For the CDR3, the DNA is TGTGCCAGCAGCCCCTGGGACAGCTCCTACGAGCAGTACTTC.

This chain uses TRBV10-3 with TRBJ2-2, with a tentative D call TRBD1 (5 bases). CDR1 ENHRY and CDR2 SYGVKD come from the germline V gene. CDR3 length: 15 amino acids. Deletions cut 3 bases from V and 4 bases from J, with 12 bases between. The CDR3 sequence is CAISDLQASTGELFF. The CDR3 DNA reads TGTGCCATCAGTGATTTACAGGCGAGCACCGGGGAGCTGTTTTTT.

The genes are TRBV6-5 and TRBJ2-3, with TRBD2 identical over 7 bases. The germline V gene has CDR1 MNHEY and CDR2 SVGAGI. This CDR3 is built from 15 residues. Trimming cost V 2 bases and J 1 base; bases outside gene matches: 3. CDR3 nucleotide sequence: TGTGCCAGCAGTTACAATCTAGCGGGCACAGATACGCAGTATTTT. This encodes CASSYNLAGTDTQYF.

The V and J genes are TRBV5-1 and TRBJ2-5, with 9 bases identical to TRBD1. V was clipped by 4 bases and J by 4 bases; unmatched bases: 5. Germline-derived CDR1 and CDR2 are SGHRS and YFSETQ. This CDR3 spans 14 amino acids. CDR3 region: CASSTGGGGETQYF. The CDR3 coding sequence is TGCGCCAGCAGCACAGGGGGCGGGGGAGAGACCCAGTACTTC.

This clone is a singleton in its sample. V is TRBV19 and J is TRBJ2-3; D remains unclear. The V and J ends lost 3 bases and 4 bases respectively, with 17 bases between them. The CDR3 consists of 16 residues. Germline V gene data show CDR1 as LNHDA and CDR2 as SQIVND (reference sequence). The CDR3 protein is CASSILGQPLADTQYF. CDR3 DNA: TGTGCCAGTAGTATCTTGGGCCAACCGTTGGCAGATACGCAGTATTTT.

The CDR3 DNA follows: TGTGCCAGCAGCCTCGAGGCATACGAGCAGTACTTC. It specifies CASSLEAYEQYF. The V gene is TRBV7-9, the J gene TRBJ2-7; D gene uncertain. Between the trimmed V and J ends, which lost 5 bases and 4 bases, there was a span of 9 bases. Germline V gene sequence: CDR1 SEHNR, CDR2 FQNEAQ (reference sequence). The CDR3 has 12 amino acids. Together with reference TRBV7-9 and TRBJ2-7, the CDR3 gives the full variable domain: DTGVSQNPRHKITKRGQNVTFRCDPISEHNRLYWYRQTLGQGPEFLTYFQNEAQLEKSRLLSDRFSAERPKGSFSTLEIQRTEQGDSAMYLCASSLEAYEQYFGPGTRLTVT.

V usage is TRBV6-1 and J usage is TRBJ1-1, with TRBD1 as a possible D gene (5 bases). CDR1 and CDR2 (germline): MNHNS, SASEGT. The CDR3 has 13 residues. The V gene lost 6 bases and the J gene lost 0 bases, with 8 bases spanning the gap. CDR3 nucleotide sequence: TGTGCCAGCAGGACCAGGGTGAACACTGAAGCTTTCTTT. As protein: CASRTRVNTEAFF.

The gene calls are TRBV9 and TRBJ2-7; 11 positions match TRBD2. V lost 0 bases, J lost 3 bases, and 2 bases stayed unmatched. CDR1 is SGDLS and CDR2 is YYNGEE in the germline V gene. This CDR3 is built from 15 residues. The CDR3 region is CASSVGGTSGYEQYF. The CDR3 DNA reads as TGTGCCAGCAGCGTAGGGGGGACTAGCGGCTACGAGCAGTACTTC.

The V and J genes are TRBV18 and TRBJ2-5, with D possibly matching TRBD2 (6 bases). In germline, CDR1 is KGHSH, CDR2 LQKENI. This CDR3 is 12 amino acids long. Trimming cost V 0 bases and J 7 bases, with 6 bases left between them. In DNA form, the CDR3 reads TGTGCCAGCTCACCACCGGGGGGGACCCAGTACTTC. Its translation is CASSPPGGTQYF.

In its sample, this clone ranks as medium-sized (0.01 to 0.1%). The chain joins TRBV10-2 to TRBJ1-1; D gene uncertain. Germline CDR1 and CDR2: WSHSY and SAAADI. V was shortened by 3 bases and J by 1 base, with 9 bases between the two germline ends. This CDR3 region has 14 residues. The CDR3 reads CASSDTGKNTEAFF. CDR3 in DNA: TGCGCCAGCAGTGATACCGGGAAGAACACTGAAGCTTTCTTT.

V usage is TRBV7-7 and J usage is TRBJ2-2; 9 bases align to TRBD1. CDR1 and CDR2 from the germline V gene are SSHAT and FNYEAQ (reference sequence). The J segment lost 5 bases and the V segment lost 5 bases, leaving 6 bases of the junction unmatched. CDR3 length: 15 amino acids. This CDR3 reads CASSQQGAGTGELFF. CDR3 bases: TGTGCCAGCAGCCAACAGGGGGCGGGGACCGGGGAGCTGTTTTTT.

The V and J genes are TRBV4-3 and TRBJ2-4, with a weak D call TRBD2 (5 bases). Trimming pared 0 bases from V and 9 bases from J, leaving 12 bases between. Germline V gene data show CDR1 as LGHNA and CDR2 as YSLEER. This CDR3 is built from 14 residues. CDR3 sequence (DNA): TGCGCCAGCAGCCAAGAGCCTAGCCCCAGCATTCAGTACTTC. This translates into CASSQEPSPSIQYF.

The V call is TRBV28, the J call TRBJ1-5, with 9 positions matching TRBD1. Germline V gene lookup returns CDR1 MDHEN and CDR2 SYDVKM. The CDR3 is made up of 14 amino acids. Trimming cost V 11 bases and J 4 bases; bases outside gene matches: 9. The CDR3: CACIAGTGNQPQHF. The CDR3 DNA reads TGTGCCTGTATAGCCGGGACAGGGAATCAGCCCCAGCATTTT.

V gene TRBV6-6 combines with J gene TRBJ2-2; weak D call: TRBD1 (6 bases). In germline, CDR1 is MNHNY, CDR2 SVGAGI (reference sequence). The CDR3 has 14 amino acids. V was pared by 6 bases and J by 4 bases, with 12 bases between. The CDR3 protein is CASSSTGSTGELFF. The CDR3, as DNA: TGTGCCAGCAGCTCGACAGGTTCCACCGGGGAGCTGTTTTTT.

CDR3 sequence (DNA): TGTGCCAGCAGCTATACAACCGCCGGGACAGGGAACGGTGGCTACACCTTC. It specifies CASSYTTAGTGNGGYTF. The chain joins TRBV5-5 to TRBJ1-2; 9 nucleotides match TRBD1. Trimming took 3 bases from V and 7 from J; bases not matched to a gene: 16. Germline V gives CDR1 SGHKS, CDR2 YYEKEE (reference sequence). The CDR3 is made up of 17 amino acids.

The chain uses TRBV6-5 and TRBJ2-3; TRBD2 matches 9 bases. CDR1 MNHEY and CDR2 SVGAGI come from the germline V gene. The CDR3 has 15 amino acids. The ends lost 2 bases at V and 5 bases at J; junction bases unmatched: 5. CDR3 DNA sequence: TGTGCCAGCAGTTACCAGAGTAGCGGGAGAGATACGCAGTATTTT. Translated, it gives CASSYQSSGRDTQYF.

The V and J genes are TRBV19 and TRBJ2-5; the match to TRBD1 covers 8 bases. Germline V gene lookup returns CDR1 LNHDA and CDR2 SQIVND (reference sequence). V lost 7 bases, J lost 3 bases, and 7 bases stayed unmatched. The CDR3 has 14 residues. Here the CDR3 DNA reads TGTGCCAGTATGCCAGGGACAGGAGAAGAGACCCAGTACTTC. Residues: CASMPGTGEETQYF. The variable domain in full, completed from reference TRBV19 and TRBJ2-5, reads DGGITQSPKYLFRKEGQNVTLSCEQNLNHDAMYWYRQDPGQGLRLIYYSQIVNDFQKGDIAEGYSVSREKKESFPLTVTSAQKNPTAFYLCASMPGTGEETQYFGPGTRLLVL.

CDR3 sequence: CASSRNRGRGGYTF. CDR3 sequence (DNA): TGTGCCAGCAGTAGAAACAGGGGGCGCGGAGGCTACACCTTC. The chain joins TRBV27 to TRBJ1-2; TRBD1 matches at 9 bases. Germline CDR1 is MNHEY and CDR2 is SMNVEV (reference sequence). J gave up 8 bases and V 5 bases, and 9 bases lay outside the gene matches. This CDR3 has 14 amino acids.

CDR3 loop: CASSYSGTSTDTQYF. DNA of the CDR3: TGCGCCAGCAGCTACAGCGGGACTAGCACAGATACGCAGTATTTT. The V gene is TRBV5-1, the J gene TRBJ2-3; 7 bases line up with TRBD2. This CDR3 has 15 amino acids. From germline, CDR1 is SGHRS and CDR2 YFSETQ. V was clipped by 3 bases and J by 0 bases; unmatched bases: 4.

J is TRBJ1-6 and V is TRBV27; 8 bases map to TRBD1. CDR1 and CDR2 (germline): MNHEY, SMNVEV (reference sequence). Trimming removed 6 bases from V and 9 bases from J; junction bases left unmatched: 10. The CDR3 has 15 residues. This chain's CDR3 is CASRSMTGDSSPLHF. The CDR3 DNA reads TGTGCCAGCAGGAGTATGACAGGGGATAGTTCACCCCTCCACTTT.

V is TRBV6-6 and J is TRBJ2-1; 10 positions agree with TRBD2. V lost 10 bases to trimming and J lost 2 bases; unmatched junction nucleotides: 2. The CDR3 runs 13 residues. In germline, CDR1 is MNHNY, CDR2 SVGAGI (reference sequence). CDR3 DNA: TGTGCCATCGGGACTAGCGCCTACAATGAGCAGTTCTTC. Translating it yields CAIGTSAYNEQFF.